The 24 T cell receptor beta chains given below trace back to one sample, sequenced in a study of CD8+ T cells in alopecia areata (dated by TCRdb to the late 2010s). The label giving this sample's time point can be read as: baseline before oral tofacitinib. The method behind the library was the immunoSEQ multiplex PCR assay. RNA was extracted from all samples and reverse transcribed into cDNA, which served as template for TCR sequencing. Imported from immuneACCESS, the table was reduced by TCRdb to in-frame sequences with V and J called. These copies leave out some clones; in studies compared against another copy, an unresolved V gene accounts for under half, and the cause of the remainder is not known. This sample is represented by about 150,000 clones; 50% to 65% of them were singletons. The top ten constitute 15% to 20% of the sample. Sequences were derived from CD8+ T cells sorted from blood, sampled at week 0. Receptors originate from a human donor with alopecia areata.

The CDR3 loop is CASSLGLATSETQYF. The CDR3 region has the DNA TGTGCCAGCAGCTTAGGGCTAGCTACCTCAGAGACCCAGTACTTC. The chain couples TRBV7-8 to TRBJ2-5, with D perhaps TRBD2 (5 bases). The V and J ends lost 1 base and 4 bases respectively, with 13 bases between them. The CDR3 consists of 15 residues. Germline-derived CDR1 and CDR2 are SGHVS and FQNEAQ. Based on the CDR3 plus reference TRBV7-8 and TRBJ2-5, the full variable domain is GAGVSQSPRYKVAKRGQDVALRCDPISGHVSLFWYQQALGQGPEFLTYFQNEAQLDKSGLPSDRFFAERPEGSVSTLKIQRTQQEDSAVYLCASSLGLATSETQYFGPGTRLLVL.

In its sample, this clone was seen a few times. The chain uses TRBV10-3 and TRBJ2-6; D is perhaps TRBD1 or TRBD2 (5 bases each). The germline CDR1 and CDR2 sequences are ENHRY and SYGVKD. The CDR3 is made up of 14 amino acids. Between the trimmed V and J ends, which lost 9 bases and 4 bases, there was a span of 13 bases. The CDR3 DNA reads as TGTGCCATTTCCCGGGGCCTCGGGGCCAACGTCCTGACTTTC. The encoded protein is CAISRGLGANVLTF.

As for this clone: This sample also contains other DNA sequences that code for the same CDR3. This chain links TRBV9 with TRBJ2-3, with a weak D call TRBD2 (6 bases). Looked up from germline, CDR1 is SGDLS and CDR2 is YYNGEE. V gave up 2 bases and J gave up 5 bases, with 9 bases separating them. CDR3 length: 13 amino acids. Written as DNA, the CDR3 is TGTGCCAGCAGCGTGGGGGGTAAAGATACGCAGTATTTT. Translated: CASSVGGKDTQYF.

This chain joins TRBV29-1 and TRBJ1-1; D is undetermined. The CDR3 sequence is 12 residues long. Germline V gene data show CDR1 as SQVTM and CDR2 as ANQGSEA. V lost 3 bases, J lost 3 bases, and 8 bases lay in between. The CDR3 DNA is TGCAGCGTTGAGGGCGGGTACACTGAAGCTTTCTTT. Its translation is CSVEGGYTEAFF.

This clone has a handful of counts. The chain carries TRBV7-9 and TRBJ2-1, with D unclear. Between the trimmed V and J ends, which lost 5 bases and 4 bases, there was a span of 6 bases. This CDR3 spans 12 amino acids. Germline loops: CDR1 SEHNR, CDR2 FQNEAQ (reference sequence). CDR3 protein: CASSPEYNEQFF. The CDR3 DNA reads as TGTGCCAGCAGCCCCGAATACAATGAGCAGTTCTTC.

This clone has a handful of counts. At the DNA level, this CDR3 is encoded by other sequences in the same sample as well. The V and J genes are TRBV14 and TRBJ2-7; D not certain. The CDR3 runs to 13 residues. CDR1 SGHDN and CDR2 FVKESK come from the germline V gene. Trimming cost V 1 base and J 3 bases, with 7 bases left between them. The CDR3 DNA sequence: TGTGCCAGCAGCCAAGGAAACGGCTACGAGCAGTACTTC. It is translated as CASSQGNGYEQYF.

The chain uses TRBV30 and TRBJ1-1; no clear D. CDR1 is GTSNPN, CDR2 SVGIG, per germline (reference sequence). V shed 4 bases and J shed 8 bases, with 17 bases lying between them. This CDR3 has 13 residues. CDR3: CAWTIGPGREAFF. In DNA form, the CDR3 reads TGTGCCTGGACCATAGGACCTGGGAGGGAAGCTTTCTTT. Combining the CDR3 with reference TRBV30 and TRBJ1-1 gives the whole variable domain SQTIHQWPATLVQPVGSPLSLECTVEGTSNPNLYWYRQAAGRGLQLLFYSVGIGQISSEVPQNLSASRPQDRQFILSSKKLLLSDSGFYLCAWTIGPGREAFFGQGTRLTVV.

CDR3 protein: CASSPSSGVGNEQFF. The CDR3 nucleotides are TGCGCCAGCAGCCCCTCTAGCGGGGTAGGTAATGAGCAGTTCTTC. The rearrangement links TRBV4-3 to TRBJ2-1, with TRBD2 identical over 9 bases. Per germline, CDR1 LGHNA and CDR2 YSLEER. The CDR3 consists of 15 residues. Trimming cost V 4 bases and J 7 bases; bases outside gene matches: 8.

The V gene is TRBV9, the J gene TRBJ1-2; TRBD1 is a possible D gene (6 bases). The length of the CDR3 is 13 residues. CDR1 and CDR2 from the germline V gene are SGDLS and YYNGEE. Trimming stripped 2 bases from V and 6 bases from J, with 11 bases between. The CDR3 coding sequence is TGTGCCAGCAGCGTCAGGGGTCGAGATGGCTACACCTTC. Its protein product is CASSVRGRDGYTF.

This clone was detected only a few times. CDR3: CSGGQGDEQYF. CDR3 in DNA: TGCAGCGGGGGACAGGGGGACGAGCAGTACTTC. The V call is TRBV29-1, the J call TRBJ2-7; 11 bases line up with TRBD1. Germline values: CDR1 SQVTM, CDR2 ANQGSEA. The V segment lost 7 bases and the J segment 5 bases; nucleotides outside the gene matches: 1. The CDR3 is 11 residues long.

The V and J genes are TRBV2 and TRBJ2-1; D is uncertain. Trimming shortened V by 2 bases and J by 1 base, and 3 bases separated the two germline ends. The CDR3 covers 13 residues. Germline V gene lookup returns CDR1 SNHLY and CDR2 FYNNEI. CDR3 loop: CASSESSYNEQFF. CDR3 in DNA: TGTGCCAGCAGTGAATCGTCCTACAATGAGCAGTTCTTC. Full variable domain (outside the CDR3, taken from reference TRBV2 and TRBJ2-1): EPEVTQTPSHQVTQMGQEVILRCVPISNHLYFYWYRQILGQKVEFLVSFYNNEISEKSEIFDDQFSVERPDGSNFTLKIRSTKLEDSAMYFCASSESSYNEQFFGPGTRLTVL.

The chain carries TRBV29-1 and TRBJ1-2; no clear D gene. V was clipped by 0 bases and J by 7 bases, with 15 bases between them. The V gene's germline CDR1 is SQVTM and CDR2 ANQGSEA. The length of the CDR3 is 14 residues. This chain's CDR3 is CSVEDLERTRGYTF. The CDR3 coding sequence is TGCAGCGTTGAAGATCTAGAGAGGACCCGTGGCTACACCTTC.

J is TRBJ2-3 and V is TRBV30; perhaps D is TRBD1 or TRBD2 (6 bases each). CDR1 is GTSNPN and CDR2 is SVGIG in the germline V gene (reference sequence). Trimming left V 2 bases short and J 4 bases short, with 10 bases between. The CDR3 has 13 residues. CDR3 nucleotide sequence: TGTGCCTGGAGTAGGGGGGCCGCAGATACGCAGTATTTT. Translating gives CAWSRGAADTQYF. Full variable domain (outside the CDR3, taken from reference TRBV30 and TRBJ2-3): SQTIHQWPATLVQPVGSPLSLECTVEGTSNPNLYWYRQAAGRGLQLLFYSVGIGQISSEVPQNLSASRPQDRQFILSSKKLLLSDSGFYLCAWSRGAADTQYFGPGTRLTVL.

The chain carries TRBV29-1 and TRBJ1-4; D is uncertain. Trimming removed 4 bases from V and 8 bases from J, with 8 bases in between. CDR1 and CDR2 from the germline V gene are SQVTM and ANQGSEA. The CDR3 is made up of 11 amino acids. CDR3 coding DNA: TGCAGCGTTGGTGTCGAGGAAAAACTGTTTTTT. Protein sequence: CSVGVEEKLFF.

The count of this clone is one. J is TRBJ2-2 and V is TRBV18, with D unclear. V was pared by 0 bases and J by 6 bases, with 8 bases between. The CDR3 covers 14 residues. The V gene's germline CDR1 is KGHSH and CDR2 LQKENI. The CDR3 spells CASSPPYSSGELFF. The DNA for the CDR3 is TGTGCCAGCTCACCACCGTATTCGTCCGGGGAGCTGTTTTTT.

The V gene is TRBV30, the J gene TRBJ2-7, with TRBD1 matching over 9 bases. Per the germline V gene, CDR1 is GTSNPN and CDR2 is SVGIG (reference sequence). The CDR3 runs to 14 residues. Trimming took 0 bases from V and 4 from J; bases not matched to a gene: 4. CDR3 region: CAWSVDRGLYEQYF. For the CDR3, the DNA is TGTGCCTGGAGTGTTGACAGGGGGTTATACGAGCAGTACTTC.

DNA for the CDR3: TGCGCCAGCAGCCAAGAGGCGACTAGCGGGGAAGCAGATACGCAGTATTTT. This codes for CASSQEATSGEADTQYF. This chain connects TRBV4-3 to TRBJ2-3; 11 bases are a match to TRBD2. This CDR3 is built from 17 residues. CDR1 and CDR2 from the germline V gene are LGHNA and YSLEER. With 0 bases clipped from V and 4 bases from J, the junction kept 6 bases outside the gene matches.

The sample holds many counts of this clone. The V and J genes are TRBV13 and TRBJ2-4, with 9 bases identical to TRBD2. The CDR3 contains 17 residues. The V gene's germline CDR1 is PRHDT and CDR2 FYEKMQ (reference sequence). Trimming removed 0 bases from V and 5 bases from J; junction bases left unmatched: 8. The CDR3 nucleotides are TGTGCCAGCAGCTTAGGCCCCAGCGGGGGGCCCCAAAACATTCAGTACTTC. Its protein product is CASSLGPSGGPQNIQYF.

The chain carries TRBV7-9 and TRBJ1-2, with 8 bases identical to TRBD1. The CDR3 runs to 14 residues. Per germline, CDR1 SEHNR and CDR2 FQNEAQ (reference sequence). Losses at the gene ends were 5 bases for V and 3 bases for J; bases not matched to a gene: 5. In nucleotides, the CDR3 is TGTGCCAGCAGCGGTTCAGGGGGCGACTATGGCTACACCTTC. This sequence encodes CASSGSGGDYGYTF.

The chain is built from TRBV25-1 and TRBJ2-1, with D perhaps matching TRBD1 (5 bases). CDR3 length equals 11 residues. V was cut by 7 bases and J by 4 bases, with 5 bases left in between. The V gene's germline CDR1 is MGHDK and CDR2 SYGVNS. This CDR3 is CASKGYNEQFF. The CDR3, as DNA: TGTGCCAGCAAGGGGTACAATGAGCAGTTCTTC.

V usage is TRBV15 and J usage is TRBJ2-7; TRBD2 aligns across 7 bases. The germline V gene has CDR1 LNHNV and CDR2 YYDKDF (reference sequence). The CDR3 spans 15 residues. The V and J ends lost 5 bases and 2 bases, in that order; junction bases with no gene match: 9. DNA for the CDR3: TGTGCCACCAGCTTGGGAGCGGGGAATACCTACGAGCAGTACTTC. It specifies CATSLGAGNTYEQYF.

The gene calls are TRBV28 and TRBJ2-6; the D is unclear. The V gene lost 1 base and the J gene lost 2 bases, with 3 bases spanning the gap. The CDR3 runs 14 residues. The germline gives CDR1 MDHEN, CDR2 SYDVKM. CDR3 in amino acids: CASSLLAGANVLTF. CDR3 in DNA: TGTGCCAGCAGTTTATTGGCTGGGGCCAACGTCCTGACTTTC.

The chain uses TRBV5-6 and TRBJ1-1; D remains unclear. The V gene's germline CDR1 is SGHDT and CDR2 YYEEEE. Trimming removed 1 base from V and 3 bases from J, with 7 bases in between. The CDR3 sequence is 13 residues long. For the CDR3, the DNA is TGTGCCAGCAGCTTGAGGACCGACACTGAAGCTTTCTTT. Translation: CASSLRTDTEAFF.

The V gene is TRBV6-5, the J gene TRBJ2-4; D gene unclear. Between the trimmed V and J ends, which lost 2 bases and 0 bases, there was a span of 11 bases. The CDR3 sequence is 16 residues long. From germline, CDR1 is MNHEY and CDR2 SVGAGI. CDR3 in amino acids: CASSYIQATAKNIQYF. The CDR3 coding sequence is TGTGCCAGCAGTTACATCCAGGCCACAGCCAAAAACATTCAGTACTTC.